The present entry profiles one TCR beta chain with its context. The germline V and J ends were trimmed by 7 bases and 2 bases, with 14 bases remaining between them. Germline CDR1 and CDR2: SNHLY and FYNNEI. The CDR3 is made up of 14 amino acids. The data derive from a study of a mutant IDH1 vaccine in newly diagnosed glioma. Noted time point: baseline, week 1 (first vaccination visit). The treatment was: pre-vaccination baseline after standard-of-care therapy. The donors had new WHO grade 3 or 4 astrocytomas; these were IDH1-mutant and ATRX-lost. Sequencing used immunoSEQ multiplex PCR; TCRdb keeps in-frame clones, though not all of them. The repertoire holds nearly 70,000 clones, with 79% as singletons.

The specimen comprised PBMCs, sampled from a glioma patient treated with radiotherapy, temozolomide or both. The TCR was taken from a man between 50 and 59 years old with glioma. This chain connects TRBV2 to TRBJ2-5; no clear D. This CDR3 is CASTPTTLQETQYF. The CDR3 DNA follows: TGTGCCAGCACACCAACCACTCTACAAGAGACCCAGTACTTC.